This entry is about one TCR beta chain. Only in-frame clones appear in the TCRdb table, and some are missing; sequencing was by immunoSEQ multiplex PCR. The sample yields about 74,000 clones, 75% to 90% seen once. The length of the CDR3 is 14 residues. Trimming removed 4 bases from V and 4 bases from J; junction bases left unmatched: 4. The V gene's germline CDR1 is SGHNT and CDR2 YYREEE (reference sequence). Time point in this sample: pretreatment peripheral blood. The record originates from a study of PD-L1 blockade in urothelial cancer. Study-wide background: Male sex and bladder-origin urothelial cancer were recorded for about nine tenths of the roughly 29 patients.

The receptor was derived from a man in his sixties or seventies with urothelial cancer. The source was PBMCs, collected around atezolizumab (anti-PD-L1) treatment. This chain links TRBV5-4 with TRBJ2-2, with 7 bases that match TRBD1. CDR3 sequence (DNA): TGTGCCAGCAGCCCCGACAGGGCCACCGGGGAGCTGTTTTTT. Its translation is CASSPDRATGELFF. The complete variable domain, with remaining parts taken from reference TRBV5-4 and TRBJ2-2, reads ETGVTQSPTHLIKTRGQQVTLRCSSQSGHNTVSWYQQALGQGPQFIFQYYREEENGRGNFPPRFSGLQFPNYSSELNVNALELDDSALYLCASSPDRATGELFFGEGSRLTVL.